Sequencing of this T cell receptor (beta chain) was carried out in a study of beta chain features in type 1 diabetes. CDR1 is MDHEN, CDR2 SYDVKM, per germline. This CDR3 is 16 amino acids long. The V segment lost 6 bases and the J segment 5 bases; nucleotides outside the gene matches: 14. As every portion of the isolated RNA was reverse transcribed, the sequencing read expressed TCRB transcripts. An average approximately 3.5 million reads came from naive, central memory and regulatory T cell samples. Clones were sequenced by immunoSEQ multiplex PCR, and TCRdb holds only the in-frame ones, with some missing. In the table there are a few hundred thousand clones, roughly 13% of which are singletons. The study's findings and limits: Shortening of TCRB CDR3s, moderate but significant, appeared in all four CD4+ subsets of Type 1 diabetes patients.

This clone has just one count. The antigen is undetermined. The chain is built from TRBV28 and TRBJ2-5, with 8 bases identical to TRBD1. The specimen was naive CD4+ T cells from blood. The source is a woman aged 18-35 years with type 1 diabetes. For the CDR3, the DNA is TGTGCCAGCAGCAACGCCGGGACAGGAGAAAGGGAGACCCAGTACTTC. This translates into CASSNAGTGERETQYF.